Each of the 16 T cell receptor beta chains below was sequenced from the same sample in a study of blood T cell repertoires in COVID-19. Clones were sequenced by immunoSEQ multiplex PCR, and TCRdb holds only the in-frame ones, with some missing. Of approximately 170,000 clones in the sample, approximately 80% were seen once. Material for sequencing was PBMCs or T cells enriched from blood (not recorded which). These receptors came from a woman between 45 and 65 years old who had recovered from COVID-19.

Here the CDR3 DNA reads TGTGCCAGCTCACAGGGACAGGGTGGCTACACCTTC. Translating gives CASSQGQGGYTF. The chain is built from TRBV18 and TRBJ1-2, with 9 bases lining up with TRBD1. V trimming: 4 bases; J trimming: 7 bases; junction bases outside the gene matches: 1. CDR1 and CDR2 (germline): KGHSH, LQKENI. The CDR3 spans 12 residues.

For the CDR3, the DNA is TGTGCCAGCAGCCACCCAGGCTTAGGGACTAGCGGGGGGGAGCAGTTCTTC. Translated: CASSHPGLGTSGGEQFF. V is TRBV7-2 and J is TRBJ2-1, with 15 bases identical to TRBD2. The CDR3 length is 17 residues. The V and J ends lost 5 bases and 10 bases, in that order; junction bases with no gene match: 12. Germline V lookup: CDR1 SGHTA, CDR2 FQGNSA.

The J gene is TRBJ1-5, the V gene TRBV7-9; D is possibly TRBD1 (6 bases). With 5 bases removed from V and 1 base from J, the gap between germline ends came to 15 bases. This CDR3 spans 16 amino acids. Germline V gene data show CDR1 as SEHNR and CDR2 as FQNEAQ (reference sequence). This chain's CDR3 is CASSMIQGRSNQPQHF. The CDR3 bases are TGTGCCAGCAGCATGATACAGGGCCGGAGCAATCAGCCCCAGCATTTT.

V and J are TRBV24-1 and TRBJ2-1; D call uncertain. Trimming removed 3 bases at V and 7 bases at J, with 3 bases between. There are 11 residues in the CDR3. The germline gives CDR1 KGHDR, CDR2 SFDVKD. The CDR3 DNA is TGTGCCACCAGTGATCGTAATGAGCAGTTCTTC. This translates into CATSDRNEQFF.

The chain links TRBV16 to TRBJ1-2; D perhaps matches TRBD1 (6 bases). V dropped 4 bases and J dropped 7 bases, with 16 bases sitting between them. The CDR3 covers 14 residues. Looked up from germline, CDR1 is KGHSY and CDR2 is FQNENV. The CDR3 protein is CASSPLSGASGYTF. The CDR3 DNA sequence: TGTGCCAGCAGCCCATTATCAGGGGCCTCTGGCTACACCTTC.

The chain carries TRBV11-2 and TRBJ2-1; TRBD2 matches 8 bases. Germline V gene sequence: CDR1 SGHAT, CDR2 FQNNGV. There are 14 residues in the CDR3. J lost 8 bases, V lost 3 bases, and 6 bases had no gene match. The CDR3 nucleotides read TGTGCCAGCAGCTTTGCGGGGGGCCGCGATGAGCAGTTCTTC. It specifies CASSFAGGRDEQFF. Full variable domain (outside the CDR3, taken from reference TRBV11-2 and TRBJ2-1): EAGVAQSPRYKIIEKRQSVAFWCNPISGHATLYWYQQILGQGPKLLIQFQNNGVVDDSQLPKDRFSAERLKGVDSTLKIQPAKLEDSAVYLCASSFAGGRDEQFFGPGTRLTVL.

V is TRBV11-2 and J is TRBJ2-7; 9 positions agree with TRBD1. The germline CDR1 and CDR2 sequences are SGHAT and FQNNGV. This CDR3 region has 16 residues. V was clipped by 1 base and J by 2 bases; unmatched bases: 6. CDR3 region: CASSLAWDRVAYEQYF. CDR3 nucleotide sequence: TGTGCCAGCAGCTTAGCCTGGGACAGGGTAGCCTACGAGCAGTACTTC.

The genes are TRBV7-9 and TRBJ1-2, with no clear D. Germline-derived CDR1 and CDR2 are SEHNR and FQNEAQ (reference sequence). Trimming left V 0 bases short and J 4 bases short, with 9 bases between. The CDR3 has 14 residues. The CDR3 here is CASSLAGLTYGYTF. CDR3 in DNA: TGTGCCAGCAGCTTAGCCGGTCTCACCTATGGCTACACCTTC.

The chain recombines TRBV9 with TRBJ2-2; 13 bases are shared with TRBD2. The germline gives CDR1 SGDLS, CDR2 YYNGEE. V shed 4 bases, J shed 5 bases, and the junction held 11 bases outside the gene matches. The CDR3 is made up of 18 amino acids. CDR3 bases: TGTGCCAGCAGCACCCGGACTAGCGGGAGTGGTTGGACCGGGGAGCTGTTTTTT. Translation: CASSTRTSGSGWTGELFF.

The gene calls are TRBV18 and TRBJ1-2, with 7 bases aligning to TRBD1. This CDR3 region has 17 residues. Trimming cost V 3 bases and J 1 base; bases outside gene matches: 11. Germline CDR1 is KGHSH and CDR2 is LQKENI. CDR3 protein: CASSPLAQGPNNYGYTF. In DNA form, the CDR3 reads TGTGCCAGCTCACCTCTGGCACAGGGGCCTAATAACTATGGCTACACCTTC.

The chain joins TRBV7-3 to TRBJ2-1, with D uncertain. The V end lost 2 bases, the J end lost 7 bases, and 15 bases lay between the germline ends. This CDR3 has 15 amino acids. CDR1 is SGHTA, CDR2 FQGTGA, per germline. In DNA form, the CDR3 reads TGTGCCAGCAGCTTAGAGAGCATGTTCAGGAATGAGCAGTTCTTC. Translated: CASSLESMFRNEQFF.

The V gene is TRBV7-9, the J gene TRBJ2-3, with D tentatively TRBD1 (6 bases). The germline V gene has CDR1 SEHNR and CDR2 FQNEAQ (reference sequence). V dropped 5 bases and J dropped 4 bases, with 19 bases sitting between them. The CDR3 is 16 amino acids. This chain's CDR3 is CASSPGQDSFADTQYF. In DNA, the CDR3 is TGTGCCAGCAGCCCGGGTCAGGACAGTTTTGCAGATACGCAGTATTTT.

This clone was seen once. The rearrangement links TRBV27 to TRBJ1-2; 8 nucleotides line up with TRBD1. The CDR3 runs to 15 residues. Trimming removed 2 bases from V and 4 bases from J; junction bases left unmatched: 6. Germline lookup yields CDR1 MNHEY and CDR2 SMNVEV (reference sequence). The CDR3 DNA is TGTGCCAGCAGTTTACGCGGACAGGGAATCTATGGCTACACCTTC. Its protein is CASSLRGQGIYGYTF.

This sequence joins TRBV3-1 (or the pseudogene TRBV3-2) and TRBJ1-5; TRBD1 is a possible D gene (5 bases). Germline V gene sequence: CDR1 LGHDT, CDR2 YNNKEL (reference sequence). The CDR3 totals 16 residues. Trimming took off 1 base at V and 0 bases at J, with 10 bases between the two ends. The CDR3 DNA is TGTGCCAGCAGCCAAGCTTTGGGGCATAGCAATCAGCCCCAGCATTTT. It yields the protein CASSQALGHSNQPQHF.

The chain has TRBV10-3 and TRBJ1-1; no clear D. V shed 6 bases and J shed 5 bases, with 13 bases lying between them. The CDR3 length is 13 residues. Germline V gene sequence: CDR1 ENHRY, CDR2 SYGVKD. The chain's CDR3 is CAISPGFGTEAFF. The CDR3 DNA follows: TGTGCCATCAGCCCCGGATTCGGGACTGAAGCTTTCTTT.

The CDR3 region has the DNA TGTGCCAGCAGTCCGGGACTAGCGGGAGTCACCGGGGAGCTGTTTTTT. This sequence encodes CASSPGLAGVTGELFF. V and J are TRBV27 and TRBJ2-2, with 14 nucleotides matching TRBD2. The CDR3 is 16 amino acids. CDR1 is MNHEY and CDR2 is SMNVEV in the germline V gene (reference sequence). V dropped 5 bases and J dropped 4; count of bases not matched to a gene: 3.